The 22 T cell receptor beta chains listed next were all sequenced from one sample in a study of naive and memory T cell subsets. Study-wide points: Naive repertoires, especially CD8, held a few larger clonotypes, possibly memory cells re-expressing CD45RA.

These TCRs' antigens remain unknown. An equimolar mix of two oligonucleotides served as the beta constant-region primer for TRBC1 and TRBC2. Four rounds of PCR amplified the ligated cDNA using nested alpha and beta constant-region primers plus SP2. TCRdb processed the UMI-ligation and nested PCR reads anew with MiXCR; each CDR3 protein has one entry. The table lists over 110,000 distinct CDR3 sequences, about 20% of them singletons. Sequencing used naive CD8+ T cells from blood. The receptors originated from a human donor in good health.

The chain has TRBV10-2 and TRBJ2-7; D remains ambiguous. Germline V gives CDR1 WSHSY, CDR2 SAAADI. The CDR3 is 14 residues long. The V and J ends lost 4 bases and 0 bases respectively, with 10 bases between them. The CDR3 is CASSAFPSSYEQYF. The CDR3 coding sequence is TGCGCCAGCAGTGCTTTTCCTAGCTCCTACGAGCAGTACTTC.

This clonotype occurred a few times. V gene TRBV6-6 combines with J gene TRBJ1-3, with 9 bases identical to TRBD1. CDR3 length: 15 amino acids. The V gene end was trimmed by 1 base and the J gene end by 2 bases; junction bases not matched to a gene: 0. Germline V gene sequence: CDR1 MNHNY, CDR2 SVGAGI (reference sequence). The CDR3 nucleotides are TGTGCCAGCAGTTACTGGGACAGGGCTGGAAACACCATATATTTT. Translating gives CASSYWDRAGNTIYF.

The V call is TRBV27, the J call TRBJ2-3, with TRBD2 matching over 12 bases. CDR3 length: 17 amino acids. With 6 bases clipped from V and 3 bases from J, the junction kept 10 bases outside the gene matches. The V gene's germline CDR1 is MNHEY and CDR2 SMNVEV (reference sequence). Here the CDR3 reads CASRPIGLAGITDTQYF. The DNA for the CDR3 is TGTGCCAGCAGGCCCATAGGACTAGCGGGGATTACAGATACGCAGTATTTT.

The chain is built from TRBV2 and TRBJ2-5; D possibly corresponds to TRBD1 (6 bases). V gave up 8 bases and J gave up 2 bases, with 12 bases separating them. CDR3 length: 13 amino acids. CDR1 is SNHLY and CDR2 is FYNNEI in the germline V gene. In DNA, the CDR3 is TGTGCCAGCCTTGGGACACAACAAGAGACCCAGTACTTC. It translates to CASLGTQQETQYF.

V is TRBV20-1 and J is TRBJ2-7; 8 bases fit TRBD2. The CDR3 extends over 13 amino acids. Germline trimming cut 6 bases from V and 0 bases from J; bases unmatched to any gene: 4. Germline CDR1 reads DFQATT; CDR2 reads SNEGSKA (reference sequence). CDR3 loop: CSARSGSSYEQYF. In DNA, the CDR3 is TGCAGTGCCAGGAGCGGGAGCTCCTACGAGCAGTACTTC.

CDR3 protein: CSAWADTLNTEAFF. Here the CDR3 DNA reads TGCAGTGCTTGGGCAGACACGTTGAACACTGAAGCTTTCTTT. V is TRBV20-1 and J is TRBJ1-1; D is ambiguous. This CDR3 has 14 residues. Germline CDR1 and CDR2: DFQATT and SNEGSKA (reference sequence). The V gene lost 5 bases and the J gene lost 0 bases, with 13 bases spanning the gap.

The sample holds many counts of this clonotype. The chain joins TRBV5-6 to TRBJ2-1, with TRBD2 matching 9 bases. The V and J ends lost 0 bases and 4 bases, in that order; junction bases with no gene match: 5. Germline loops: CDR1 SGHDT, CDR2 YYEEEE. This CDR3 has 16 amino acids. The CDR3 nucleotides read TGTGCCAGCAGCTTGGAGCTAGCGGGACCTTACAATGAGCAGTTCTTC. Its translation: CASSLELAGPYNEQFF.

The chain has TRBV5-1 and TRBJ2-1; no reliable D call. CDR1 is SGHRS and CDR2 is YFSETQ in the germline V gene. V lost 7 bases to trimming and J lost 5 bases, with 10 bases between them. The CDR3 loop spans 12 amino acids. CDR3 sequence reads: CASRPSNNEQFF. DNA of the CDR3: TGCGCCAGCCGGCCGTCGAACAATGAGCAGTTCTTC.

The chain links TRBV27 to TRBJ1-3; D not resolved. Germline V lookup: CDR1 MNHEY, CDR2 SMNVEV (reference sequence). The CDR3 is 16 amino acids. The ends were cut back, 0 bases at V and 2 bases at J, with 11 bases in the middle. The CDR3: CASSLSGEGPGNTIYF. Here the CDR3 DNA reads TGTGCCAGCAGTTTATCGGGAGAGGGCCCTGGAAACACCATATATTTT.

This clonotype was observed a few times. This chain connects TRBV7-8 to TRBJ2-1; TRBD2 matches at 7 bases. Germline values: CDR1 SGHVS, CDR2 FQNEAQ. The CDR3 runs to 15 residues. V lost 4 bases and J lost 0; bases outside the gene matches: 3. The CDR3: CASSSERGSYNEQFF. The DNA of the CDR3 is TGTGCCAGCAGCTCAGAGCGGGGCTCCTACAATGAGCAGTTCTTC. The whole variable domain, remainder taken from reference TRBV7-8 and TRBJ2-1, is GAGVSQSPRYKVAKRGQDVALRCDPISGHVSLFWYQQALGQGPEFLTYFQNEAQLDKSGLPSDRFFAERPEGSVSTLKIQRTQQEDSAVYLCASSSERGSYNEQFFGPGTRLTVL.

The chain links TRBV4-2 to TRBJ1-1; no reliable D call. The germline V gene has CDR1 LGHNA and CDR2 YNFKEQ. Trimming removed 1 base from V and 1 base from J, with 10 bases in between. This CDR3 comprises 15 residues. CDR3 DNA: TGTGCCAGCAGCCAAGCCAAAACAACGAACACTGAAGCTTTCTTT. Translating it yields CASSQAKTTNTEAFF.

This clonotype was seen only a few times. V and J are TRBV12-3 or TRBV12-4 and TRBJ2-3, with 7 nucleotides matching TRBD1. The ends lost 7 bases at V and 0 bases at J; junction bases unmatched: 7. This CDR3 is 15 amino acids long. The CDR3 loop is CASTNWGQSTDTQYF. CDR3 bases: TGTGCCAGCACCAATTGGGGACAGAGCACAGATACGCAGTATTTT.

The V and J genes are TRBV3-1 and TRBJ2-5; D gene unclear. Germline V CDR1 and CDR2: LGHDT, YNNKEL (reference sequence). V lost 0 bases and J 5 bases, leaving 4 bases between the germline ends. This CDR3 spans 12 amino acids. In DNA, the CDR3 is TGTGCCAGCAGCCAAGAAGCTGAGACCCAGTACTTC. Its translation is CASSQEAETQYF.

The gene calls are TRBV7-2 and TRBJ2-7, with TRBD2 matching over 11 bases. V was pared by 6 bases and J by 5 bases, with 9 bases of the junction left unmatched. This CDR3 has 15 residues. Germline assignment: CDR1 SGHTA and CDR2 FQGNSA. CDR3 sequence (DNA): TGTGCCAGCAGAGCAACTAGCGGGAGTTTCGACGAGCAGTACTTC. This codes for CASRATSGSFDEQYF. Full variable domain (missing parts from reference TRBV7-2 and TRBJ2-7): GAGVSQSPSNKVTEKGKDVELRCDPISGHTALYWYRQSLGQGLEFLIYFQGNSAPDKSGLPSDRFSAERTGGSVSTLTIQRTQQEDSAVYLCASRATSGSFDEQYFGPGTRLTVT.

This clonotype has just a few counts. The gene calls are TRBV27 and TRBJ1-2, with 10 bases identical to TRBD1. CDR3 length: 15 amino acids. The V and J ends lost 1 base and 6 bases, in that order; junction bases with no gene match: 5. CDR1 and CDR2 from the germline V gene are MNHEY and SMNVEV (reference sequence). The chain's CDR3 is CASSLYGTGVNGYTF. The DNA for the CDR3 is TGTGCCAGCAGTTTATACGGGACAGGGGTTAATGGCTACACCTTC.

Comments on this clonotype: Mismatch with germline at one junction end may stem from a read error. The rearrangement uses TRBV7-7 and TRBJ1-1, with a weak D call TRBD1 (6 bases). There are 13 residues in the CDR3. Germline V gene sequence: CDR1 SSHAT, CDR2 FNYEAQ (reference sequence). CDR3 protein: CASSPGEMGVAFF. CDR3 coding DNA: TGTGCTAGCAGCCCAGGGGAGATGGGAGTGGCTTTCTTT.

A few counts support this clonotype. The rearrangement uses TRBV28 and TRBJ2-1, with TRBD2 matching 7 bases. The CDR3 has 13 residues. Trimming at V came to 8 bases and at J to 3 bases, leaving 4 bases not matched to a gene. The V gene's germline CDR1 is MDHEN and CDR2 SYDVKM. The CDR3 protein is CASLTSDYNEQFF. The CDR3, as DNA: TGTGCCAGCCTTACTAGCGACTACAATGAGCAGTTCTTC.

The chain combines TRBV29-1 with TRBJ1-2, with D possibly TRBD1 on 5 matching bases. CDR3 length: 13 residues. CDR1 SQVTM and CDR2 ANQGSEA come from the germline V gene. The V end lost 1 base, the J end lost 4 bases, and 10 bases lay between the germline ends. This chain's CDR3 is CSVEGAGIYGYTF. The CDR3 DNA reads TGCAGCGTTGAAGGTGCAGGGATCTATGGCTACACCTTC.

CDR3 protein: CASAITDGTDTQYF. The CDR3 DNA reads TGTGCCAGCGCAATCACTGATGGCACAGATACGCAGTATTTT. The chain recombines TRBV6-6 with TRBJ2-3; D remains ambiguous. The CDR3 covers 14 residues. Trimming stripped 8 bases from V and 1 base from J, with 13 bases between. CDR1 and CDR2 from the germline V gene are MNHNY and SVGAGI (reference sequence).

The chain uses TRBV12-3 or TRBV12-4 and TRBJ2-5; 12 bases are shared with TRBD2. This CDR3 spans 16 amino acids. Trimming cost V 5 bases and J 7 bases; bases outside gene matches: 11. In DNA form, the CDR3 reads TGTGCCAGCAGTCAAGAGACTAGCGGGGGCCCGGGGACCCAGTACTTC. Protein: CASSQETSGGPGTQYF.

This clonotype was counted once. The chain has TRBV27 and TRBJ2-3; D call uncertain. Germline CDR1 MNHEY, CDR2 SMNVEV (reference sequence). Trimming left V 1 base short and J 5 bases short, with 19 bases between. CDR3 length: 17 amino acids. The chain's CDR3 is CASSLYLADEIGDTQYF. In DNA, the CDR3 is TGTGCCAGCAGTTTATATTTGGCAGACGAAATTGGAGATACGCAGTATTTT.

This clonotype was seen a handful of times. V is TRBV25-1 and J is TRBJ2-2; D gene unclear. Trimming pared 0 bases from V and 3 bases from J, leaving 2 bases between. The CDR3 spans 13 residues. Germline V lookup: CDR1 MGHDK, CDR2 SYGVNS. The CDR3 coding sequence is TGTGCCAGCAGTGAATACTACACCGGGGAGCTGTTTTTT. It yields the protein CASSEYYTGELFF.